The 10 T cell receptor beta chains below come from one sample, sequenced in a study of patients and donors after allogeneic stem cell transplantation. TCRdb reprocessed the RT-PCR reads with MiXCR, giving one entry per CDR3 protein. Here the sample spans roughly 230,000 distinct CDR3 sequences, roughly 14% being singletons. The sequenced sample consisted of blood, either unsorted or a sorted T cell fraction (not recorded which). These TCRs come from a human donor who was either an allogeneic HSCT recipient or a stem cell or donor lymphocyte infusion donor (not recorded which). It is not recorded whose cells these are; they may come from a transplant donor.

This clonotype was counted ten times or more. The rearrangement links TRBV27 to TRBJ1-2; perhaps TRBD1 as D (6 bases). Trimming stripped 5 bases from V and 8 bases from J, with 15 bases between. CDR1 and CDR2 (germline): MNHEY, SMNVEV (reference sequence). CDR3 length: 13 residues. The CDR3 DNA reads TGTGCCAGCAGTATTGGGGGGGCCGGGGGCTACACCTTC. Its protein product is CASSIGGAGGYTF.

This clonotype was seen a few times. This chain links TRBV3-1 with TRBJ1-4; D is ambiguous. The CDR3 contains 15 residues. Trimming pared 0 bases from V and 7 bases from J, leaving 12 bases between. Germline lookup yields CDR1 LGHDT and CDR2 YNNKEL (reference sequence). CDR3 loop: CASSQDGVSGEKLFF. DNA of the CDR3: TGTGCCAGCAGCCAAGATGGGGTCTCGGGTGAAAAACTGTTTTTT.

This clonotype was counted many times. This rearrangement joins TRBV18 to TRBJ2-3; 8 bases agree with TRBD2. The CDR3 has 15 residues. The ends lost 2 bases at V and 5 bases at J; junction bases unmatched: 6. The germline gives CDR1 KGHSH, CDR2 LQKENI. Here the CDR3 DNA reads TGTGCCAGCTCACCATCGGAGCGGGGGATAGATACGCAGTATTTT. This gives the protein CASSPSERGIDTQYF.

This clonotype was recorded many times. V and J are TRBV24-1 and TRBJ1-5; no clear D. V lost 6 bases, J lost 6 bases, and 17 bases lay in between. This CDR3 has 15 residues. Per germline, CDR1 KGHDR and CDR2 SFDVKD. CDR3 nucleotide sequence: TGTGCCACCAGTCAAGGGTCTGGCTTAGGTCAGCCCCAGCATTTT. Translated: CATSQGSGLGQPQHF.

This clonotype was detected many times. Written as DNA, the CDR3 is TGTGCCAGCCAGCTAGCGGGGGCCCACAATGAGCAGTTCTTC. Its translation is CASQLAGAHNEQFF. The V gene is TRBV6-2 or TRBV6-3, the J gene TRBJ2-1; 10 bases match TRBD2. The germline CDR1 and CDR2 sequences are MNHEY and SVGEGT. The V segment lost 8 bases and the J segment 5 bases; nucleotides outside the gene matches: 6. The CDR3 extends over 14 amino acids.

This clonotype was observed a few times. The chain has TRBV27 and TRBJ1-6, with 9 bases identical to TRBD1. From germline, CDR1 is MNHEY and CDR2 SMNVEV (reference sequence). The CDR3 covers 19 residues. V trimming: 4 bases; J trimming: 6 bases; junction bases outside the gene matches: 16. The DNA of the CDR3 is TGTGCCAGCAGTTCCGAACGAAAGCCGGGACAGGGCGTTAATTCACCCCTCCACTTT. It encodes CASSSERKPGQGVNSPLHF.

The table lists this clonotype with many counts. This rearrangement joins TRBV29-1 to TRBJ2-6; no firm D call. The CDR3 has 13 residues. In germline, CDR1 is SQVTM, CDR2 ANQGSEA. Deletions cut 5 bases from V and 2 bases from J, with 7 bases between. The CDR3 nucleotides read TGCAGCGTTTTTGGGGCTGGGGCCAACGTCCTGACTTTC. Protein sequence: CSVFGAGANVLTF.

This clonotype was counted at least ten times. The junction does not match germline at one end; this may be a read error. The chain recombines TRBV2 with TRBJ1-1; D remains ambiguous. The CDR3 is 10 residues long. Germline V gene sequence: CDR1 SNHLY, CDR2 FYNNEI. CDR3 region: CASASRSIVF. The CDR3 region has the DNA TGTGCCAGCGCCTCCCGAAGCATCGTCTTT.

This clonotype was observed at least ten times. V and J are TRBV6-2 or TRBV6-3 and TRBJ1-4; 7 bases are shared with TRBD1. V shed 6 bases and J 10 bases; nucleotides not matched to a gene: 8. This CDR3 contains 13 residues. The V gene's germline CDR1 is MNHEY and CDR2 SVGEGT. The DNA of the CDR3 is TGTGCCAGCAGCCGAGGGGGCTCCGGAAAACTGTTTTTT. Translated: CASSRGGSGKLFF.

This clonotype occurred a few times. V is TRBV4-2 and J is TRBJ2-3, with 8 bases that match TRBD2. The CDR3 runs 17 residues. The J segment lost 1 base and the V segment lost 0 bases, leaving 6 bases of the junction unmatched. In germline, CDR1 is LGHNA, CDR2 YNFKEQ. The CDR3 spells CASSQDDATSGTDTQYF. The CDR3 nucleotides are TGTGCCAGCAGCCAAGATGATGCGACTAGCGGCACAGATACGCAGTATTTT.